This T cell receptor beta chain was sequenced during a study of a mutant IDH1 vaccine in newly diagnosed glioma (dated by TCRdb to about 2021). Study-level background: Eight vaccinations were administered to patients in weeks 1, 3, 5, 7, 11, 15, 19 and 23, corresponding to visits V03 through V10. Vaccination started 4-6 weeks after radiotherapy alone, or was given together with temozolomide cycles in the groups whose treatment included chemotherapy. Of the roughly 32 patients who were treated, around 60% were male and 37.5% were female, and the mean age was about 37 years. Prior to enrollment, standard therapy consisting of radiotherapy alone, temozolomide alone, or radiochemotherapy with temozolomide had been administered to patients, with the combination being received by most patients. Peripheral blood was collected at six visits: V03 (baseline), V05, V07, V10, V12 and V13. Longitudinal TCRB deep sequencing was performed for roughly 25 treated patients wherever samples were available for exploratory analyses.

CDR1 and CDR2, per the germline V gene, are SGHTA and FQGNSA. Spanning cysteine to phenylalanine, the CDR3 consists of 13 amino acids. Only CDR3 DNA remains: 39 bases, in frame from the first base. The junction carries 9 bases between V and J, which are trimmed by 5 bases and 4 bases respectively. Beyond this particular receptor, the publication reports: Vaccine-induced immune responses across multiple MHC alleles were detected in 93.3% of patients. PBMC samples for TCRB deep sequencing were selected based on availability. No apparent relationship was observed between pseudoprogression and alterations in the top peripheral T cell clonotypes detected by TCRB sequencing. It was noted by the authors that analyses of patient blood samples could not be reproduced owing to sample limitations.

What this sample's time point label stands for: week 11, during vaccination. Each vaccine dose, consisting of 300 ug of a 20-mer mutant IDH1 peptide in Montanide, was administered subcutaneously with topical imiquimod. The donors had newly diagnosed IDH1-mutant astrocytomas of WHO grade 3 or 4 that showed loss of nuclear ATRX. The samples were drawn from NOA16, a multicentre, single-arm, open-label phase I trial in Germany that tested a mutant IDH1 peptide vaccine in humans for the first time. The DNeasy Blood and Tissue Kit was used to extract genomic DNA from EDTA blood for TCRB sequencing. About this clone: Its target antigen remains unknown. The sample holds no much larger clone one base away, and base qualities are not on file.

Libraries were built with the immunoSEQ multiplex PCR assay. The hsTCRB Kit was used according to the manufacturer's protocol to amplify rearranged TCR beta chain sequences. Sequencing of TCRB libraries was carried out on an Illumina MiSeq. In the paper's pipeline: Demultiplexing, trimming and gene mapping were performed with the kit vendor's proprietary platform. TCRdb's version of the immuneACCESS table is confined to in-frame rearrangements and falls short of the full clone set. An unresolved V gene accounts for under half of the shortfall where checked; the remainder is of unknown origin. For V, J and clone size, that table is used; D and trimming come from the DNA. The sample table lists about 64,000 clones, 70% to 85% of them with a count of one. About 8.2% of the sample belongs to the ten largest clones.

The sample here was PBMCs, taken from a glioma patient whose treatment included an IDH1 peptide vaccine. This TCR was recovered from a woman aged 45-65 years with glioma. The chain couples TRBV7-2 to TRBJ1-3; a confident D gene designation cannot be given. Here the CDR3 is given as CASSKNIGNTIYF. The nucleotide sequence is TGTGCCAGCAGCAAAAACATCGGAAACACCATATATTTT.